The TCR beta chain under discussion was sequenced for a study of T cell repertoires in cytomegalovirus infection. About the study: It can be stated that public TCR beta signatures indicated CMV infection as well as a matching HLA type. Study-level results: There were carriers of CMV plus the relevant HLA, and cumulative public TCR beta family frequency identified them.

The V gene end was trimmed by 5 bases and the J gene end by 7 bases; junction bases not matched to a gene: 18. Germline CDR1 SGHTA, CDR2 FQGNSA. The CDR3 consists of 17 residues. MiXCR was run by TCRdb on the reads, yielding one entry per CDR3 protein. This repertoire shows fewer than 350,000 distinct CDR3 sequences, around 9.5% found once; its top ten account for roughly 4%. In this sample, this clonotype turned up many times. Its target is not known. The rearrangement links TRBV7-2 to TRBJ2-7; 9 nucleotides match TRBD2. The receptor was isolated from a human donor in good health (CMV status not recorded). Some clones in this sample may be carry-over from other donors' samples. The sample consisted of PBMCs. The CDR3, as DNA: TGTGCCAGCAGCCAAACCGGGACTAGCCCCATAACGGGGGAGCAGTACTTC. The encoded protein is CASSQTGTSPITGEQYF.